Here is one T cell receptor (beta chain) with its context. Its antigen target is currently unknown. This sample is part of a study of control samples from healthy donors and cancer patients (TCRdb year 2020). V is shortened by 5 bases, J by 0 bases, and the region joining them spans 4 bases. Taken from cysteine to phenylalanine, the CDR3 has 12 residues. Only the CDR3 portion is preserved as DNA: 36 bases, with reading frame beginning at the first base. Library preparation was by the immunoSEQ multiplex PCR assay. TCRdb obtained this table from immuneACCESS and retained in-frame rearrangements with V and J assigned. These tables miss some clones; where compared with another copy, unresolved V genes account for less than half of the shortfall, and the remainder is unexplained. This sample's table contains roughly 200,000 clones. The ten largest account for under 2.5% of the sample.

The clonotype was recovered from a woman in her twenties or thirties in good health. The chain was built from TRBV12-3 or TRBV12-4 and TRBJ1-2; the D gene lacks a confident call. The source material was blood. The bases read TGTGCCAGCAGTCTATCTAACTATGGCTACACCTTC. The translation is CASSLSNYGYTF.